The 14 T cell receptor beta chains below all came from one sample that was sequenced in a study of spatial heterogeneity in lung cancer. Time point of the sample: sample taken at primary tumor resection. Sequencing of whole RNA from tumor, nontumor lung or frozen PBMC involved no sorting. Using its own MiXCR run on the 5' RACE reads, TCRdb lists one record per CDR3 protein. Of 70,000 to 90,000 distinct CDR3 sequences detected, approximately 12% appear once; the ten largest clones hold 6.5% to 8.5%. The specimen was PBMCs, collected at surgery. Source of these receptors: a male donor with early-stage non-small cell lung cancer.

The chain links TRBV11-3 to TRBJ1-1; D remains unclear. This CDR3 spans 14 amino acids. Germline V gene data show CDR1 as SGHNT and CDR2 as YENEEA. V lost 5 bases and J lost 3, with 13 bases in between. For the CDR3, the DNA is TGTGCCAGCAGCCCTACACGAGGGTACACTGAAGCTTTCTTT. This encodes CASSPTRGYTEAFF.

This clonotype was counted at least ten times. J is TRBJ2-3 and V is TRBV10-3; tentatively, D is TRBD1 (6 bases). Trimming stripped 7 bases from V and 4 bases from J, with 15 bases between. The CDR3 extends over 14 amino acids. CDR1 is ENHRY, CDR2 SYGVKD, per germline. The CDR3 here is CAITAGAAADTQYF. CDR3 DNA sequence: TGTGCCATCACGGCAGGGGCGGCCGCAGATACGCAGTATTTT.

This chain links TRBV10-2 with TRBJ1-2; 8 nucleotides match TRBD1. CDR1 and CDR2 (germline): WSHSY, SAAADI. The CDR3 sequence is 13 residues long. Unmatched junction bases numbered 4, after V lost 3 bases and J lost 7 bases. The CDR3 DNA reads TGCGCCAGCAGTGAAGGCAGGGGGCTTGGCTACACCTTC. It is translated as CASSEGRGLGYTF.

The sample holds a few counts of this clonotype. The chain is built from TRBV4-1 and TRBJ2-7; TRBD2 is a possible D gene (7 bases). V was pared by 6 bases and J by 1 base, with 10 bases between. The CDR3 totals 13 residues. From germline, CDR1 is MGHRA and CDR2 YSYEKL. CDR3 protein: CASRRGGSYEQYF. The CDR3, as DNA: TGCGCCAGCAGAAGGGGGGGTTCCTACGAGCAGTACTTC.

The chain joins TRBV29-1 to TRBJ2-5; D perhaps matches TRBD1 (6 bases). The CDR3 spans 14 residues. Germline V lookup: CDR1 SQVTM, CDR2 ANQGSEA. V lost 4 bases, J lost 4 bases, and 16 bases lay in between. The CDR3 sequence: CSVGTAGVGETQYF. The CDR3 DNA reads TGCAGCGTTGGGACGGCAGGGGTAGGAGAGACCCAGTACTTC.

This clonotype was found a few times. The chain employs TRBV20-1 and TRBJ2-7; the match to TRBD2 covers 7 bases. V dropped 2 bases and J dropped 6; count of bases not matched to a gene: 10. The germline CDR1 and CDR2 sequences are DFQATT and SNEGSKA (reference sequence). The CDR3 is 14 amino acids. As DNA, the CDR3 is TGCAGTGCTAGATTCGGGATGGGGGGGAGCGAGCAGTACTTC. It codes for CSARFGMGGSEQYF.

The rearrangement uses TRBV11-3 and TRBJ2-1; the D gene is possibly TRBD1 (6 bases). Germline CDR1 SGHNT, CDR2 YENEEA. The V gene lost 3 bases and the J gene lost 5 bases, with 11 bases spanning the gap. The CDR3 length is 14 residues. DNA for the CDR3: TGTGCCAGCAGCTTCTTGGGACAACACAATGAGCAGTTCTTC. Its protein is CASSFLGQHNEQFF. The full variable domain, in which reference TRBV11-3 and TRBJ2-1 provide the parts outside the CDR3, is EAGVVQSPRYKIIEKKQPVAFWCNPISGHNTLYWYLQNLGQGPELLIRYENEEAVDDSQLPKDRFSAERLKGVDSTLKIQPAELGDSAVYLCASSFLGQHNEQFFGPGTRLTVL.

This chain connects TRBV5-1 to TRBJ2-1; 7 bases agree with TRBD2. Germline V CDR1 and CDR2: SGHRS, YFSETQ. This CDR3 is built from 16 residues. Trimming took 4 bases from V and 8 from J; bases not matched to a gene: 15. The CDR3 DNA sequence: TGCGCCAGCAGCGCGGAGGTACTCCCCCGGGGGGATGAGCAGTTCTTC. Protein: CASSAEVLPRGDEQFF.

The chain joins TRBV20-1 to TRBJ2-7; 7 bases match TRBD1. The ends lost 6 bases at V and 0 bases at J; junction bases unmatched: 8. The CDR3 has 14 amino acids. Per germline, CDR1 DFQATT and CDR2 SNEGSKA (reference sequence). The CDR3 nucleotides read TGCAGTGCCAGACCCGGGACAGTCTCCTACGAGCAGTACTTC. Translated, it gives CSARPGTVSYEQYF.

In this sample, this clonotype turned up many times. V usage is TRBV3-1 and J usage is TRBJ2-5; 7 bases match TRBD2. V shed 1 base, J shed 4 bases, and the junction held 9 bases outside the gene matches. This CDR3 region has 16 residues. In germline, CDR1 is LGHDT, CDR2 YNNKEL (reference sequence). CDR3 DNA sequence: TGTGCCAGCAGCCAAGGGGTCGGAGCGGGAAGAGAGACCCAGTACTTC. As protein: CASSQGVGAGRETQYF.

This clonotype has more than one count but fewer than ten. The chain combines TRBV5-1 with TRBJ1-1, with 9 bases aligning to TRBD1. The CDR3 has 17 residues. V shed 4 bases, J shed 4 bases, and the junction held 14 bases outside the gene matches. Germline CDR1 is SGHRS and CDR2 is YFSETQ. Here the CDR3 DNA reads TGCGCCAGCAGCCTACAGGGGGCGCGGGTTGTCAGCACTGAAGCTTTCTTT. Protein: CASSLQGARVVSTEAFF.

This clonotype occurred a few times. The chain carries TRBV7-6 and TRBJ2-5; D possibly corresponds to TRBD1 (5 bases). The V gene's germline CDR1 is SGHVS and CDR2 FNYEAQ. The V and J ends lost 2 bases and 3 bases respectively, with 22 bases between them. The CDR3 is made up of 18 amino acids. The chain's CDR3 is CASSLRAPLRQGKETQYF. CDR3 DNA sequence: TGTGCCAGCAGCTTAAGGGCCCCGTTAAGGCAGGGAAAAGAGACCCAGTACTTC.

This clonotype was observed a few times. This chain uses TRBV4-2 with TRBJ2-1; D not resolved. CDR1 LGHNA and CDR2 YNFKEQ come from the germline V gene. V lost 0 bases and J 9 bases, leaving 6 bases between the germline ends. The CDR3 is made up of 12 amino acids. The CDR3 sequence is CASSQDRGEQFF. CDR3 DNA sequence: TGTGCCAGCAGCCAAGATCGTGGTGAGCAGTTCTTC.

This clonotype has only a few counts. CDR3 residues: CASSPDRGAEAFF. The CDR3 coding sequence is TGTGCCAGCAGCCCGGACAGGGGCGCTGAAGCTTTCTTT. This sequence joins TRBV14 and TRBJ1-1; 9 bases align to TRBD1. The germline V gene encodes CDR1 SGHDN and CDR2 FVKESK. V shed 4 bases, J shed 6 bases, and the junction held 3 bases outside the gene matches. CDR3 length: 13 amino acids.